One T cell receptor beta chain is described in this entry. The target antigen is unknown. The record originates from a study of T-cell memory formation after mild COVID-19. Turning to the study itself: TCR clusters were largely donor specific.

Study-level points and caveats: Among CD4+ contracting clones, most were CM and EM, and CD8+ ones EMRA. In pre-infection memory, a portion of responding clones appeared, which suggested that cross-reactive memory joined. Still unconfirmed is whether the second-wave clones peaking on day 37 recognized SARS-CoV-2.

Germline V gene sequence: CDR1 GTSNPN, CDR2 SVGIG (reference sequence). The CDR3 runs to 14 residues. V shed 0 bases and J shed 4 bases, with 11 bases lying between them. TCRdb passed the 5' RACE reads through MiXCR, listing each CDR3 protein once. The sample holds nearly 250,000 distinct CDR3 sequences, less than 20% seen once. Input material: PBMCs or a T cell subset sorted from them (not recorded which). The rearrangement joins TRBV30 to TRBJ2-3, with D tentatively TRBD1 (5 bases). The sequence was collected from an adult woman who had mild COVID-19 (a few samples of this study predate the infection). Cell type and time point are not known. This CDR3 is CAWSVRAGSDTQYF. CDR3 sequence (DNA): TGTGCCTGGAGTGTACGGGCAGGGTCAGATACGCAGTATTTT.